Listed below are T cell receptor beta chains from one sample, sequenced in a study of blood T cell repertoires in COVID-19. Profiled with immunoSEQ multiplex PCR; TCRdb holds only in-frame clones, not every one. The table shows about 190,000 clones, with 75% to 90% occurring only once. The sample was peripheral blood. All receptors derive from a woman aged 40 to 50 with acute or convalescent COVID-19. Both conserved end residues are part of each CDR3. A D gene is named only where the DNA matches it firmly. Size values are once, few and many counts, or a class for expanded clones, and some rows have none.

cdr3_nt: TGTGCCACCAACAGGGAGCGGGAGGGTGAGCAGTTCTTC
cdr3_aa: CATNREREGEQFF
d_call: TRBD2
v_call: TRBV5-4
clone_size: once
j_call: TRBJ2-1
cdr3_length: 13

cdr3_nt: TGCGCCAGCAGCCAGCTCCTAGCGGGAGTAAGCGGGGAGCTGTTTTTT
cdr3_aa: CASSQLLAGVSGELFF
d_call: TRBD2
v_call: TRBV4-1
clone_size: -
j_call: TRBJ2-2
cdr3_length: 16

cdr3_nt: TGCGCCAGCAGCTCCGGGACTAGCGGTCAAGAGACCCAGTACTTC
cdr3_aa: CASSSGTSGQETQYF
d_call: TRBD2
v_call: TRBV5-1
clone_size: -
j_call: TRBJ2-5
cdr3_length: 15

cdr3_nt: TGTGCCAGCAGTTCCCCAGGGGGGACAGGGGGCCGCTATGGCTACACCTTC
cdr3_aa: CASSSPGGTGGRYGYTF
d_call: TRBD1
v_call: TRBV28
clone_size: -
j_call: TRBJ1-2
cdr3_length: 17

cdr3_nt: TGTGCCAGCAGCTTAGGTATCGGACGGGGAAACACTGAAGCTTTCTTT
cdr3_aa: CASSLGIGRGNTEAFF
d_call: -
v_call: TRBV11-3
clone_size: -
j_call: TRBJ1-1
cdr3_length: 16

cdr3_nt: TGCGCCAGCAGCCAATCCGGTAGCGGGAGGGGTAGTGAGCAGTTCTTC
cdr3_aa: CASSQSGSGRGSEQFF
d_call: TRBD2
v_call: TRBV4-1
clone_size: -
j_call: TRBJ2-1
cdr3_length: 16

cdr3_nt: TGTGCCAGCAGTATAGCGGGGGGGCGAGAGACCCAGTACTTC
cdr3_aa: CASSIAGGRETQYF
d_call: TRBD2
v_call: TRBV9
clone_size: -
j_call: TRBJ2-5
cdr3_length: 14

cdr3_nt: TGTGCCACCGCGACTAGCGGTTACGAGCAGTACTTC
cdr3_aa: CATATSGYEQYF
d_call: TRBD2
v_call: TRBV6-5
clone_size: -
j_call: TRBJ2-7
cdr3_length: 12

cdr3_nt: TGTGCCACCAGTGAGCGGGAACATACGCAGTATTTT
cdr3_aa: CATSEREHTQYF
d_call: -
v_call: TRBV24-1
clone_size: few
j_call: TRBJ2-3
cdr3_length: 12

cdr3_nt: TGTGCCAGCAGCTTGGTTTCGGCTAGCGGGAGTCGTGAGCAGTACTTC
cdr3_aa: CASSLVSASGSREQYF
d_call: TRBD2
v_call: TRBV5-6
clone_size: -
j_call: TRBJ2-7
cdr3_length: 16

cdr3_nt: TGTGCCAGTAGTATAGGGACTAGGTGGGGAGGGGCCGGTAATGAGCAGTTCTTC
cdr3_aa: CASSIGTRWGGAGNEQFF
d_call: TRBD2
v_call: TRBV19
clone_size: -
j_call: TRBJ2-1
cdr3_length: 18